This T cell receptor beta chain was identified in a study of shared clonotypes between healthy human individuals (dated by TCRdb to about 2020). For the study in its entirety: The cohort comprised two women and a few men aged 18 to 49 years. For each donor, three plates each were used for CD4 naive and CD4 memory, two plates were used for CD8 naive, and one plate was used for CD8 memory. Blood TCR repertoires of about five healthy adults were deeply sequenced to estimate repertoire size and the extent of clonotype sharing between individuals. To increase sequencing depth and limit assay-specific biases, TCR repertoire library preparation and sequencing were carried out by different laboratories using diverse techniques. Leukapheresis yielded between about 0.9 and 10 billion PBMCs per donor. Broad study findings and their caveats: Sampling was restricted to blood, and TCR repertoires in tissues likely differ from the TCR repertoires found in blood. Incomplete sequencing was indicated by rarefaction of sorted-subset datasets, despite the large sequencing depth. Sharing across a few donors was observed for about 5% of naive CD4, over 3% of naive CD8, over 2% of memory CD4, and about 0.38% of memory CD8 clonotypes. Clonotypes shared by all four sorted-subset donors showed higher generation probabilities than non-shared clonotypes. Larger estimated clonotype richness was generally found for naive subsets than for memory subsets. Because the study included a small number of donors, the genetic and exposure-history diversity represented was limited. Pairwise subsampling indicated that sequencing depth was expected to affect the degree of clonotype sharing among donors.

As for this clone: Its antigen is currently not known. Base quality data are lacking; no much larger clone is found one base away.

Using the deep immunoSEQ assay, TCR CDR3 regions were amplified from genomic DNA by multiplex PCR. Genomic DNA extracted from each cell subset was distributed evenly over all wells of several immunoSEQ 96-well plates, and each plate served as one replicate. For sorted subsets, each replicate PCR was loaded with approximately 200 ng genomic DNA, equivalent to 25,000 to 35,000 T cell genomes. Purified libraries were measured with a Qubit 3.0 fluorometer, size-checked on a Bioanalyzer 2100, and measured again with the KAPA Library Quantification kit. Every immunoSEQ 96-well plate was sequenced on a dedicated single-read 150-cycle Illumina NextSeq 550 flow cell. On the study's bioinformatics: Because only junctional sequences without quality scores were contained in the immunoSEQ output, filtering matching that applied to full-length reads could not be performed. Sequences were annotated with PyIR, a Python wrapper for IgBLAST v1.9, using IMGT germline references to assign V/J genes and CDR3. Any read was removed if the V/J assignment was weak (E-value above 1e-6), the CDR3 was missing, or the read contained stop codons, out-of-frame junctions, or ambiguous translated residues. V3J clonotypes were defined as sequences sharing the same inferred V gene, J gene, and CDR3 amino acid sequence. Percentage overlap between repertoires was calculated by dividing the number of shared unique clonotypes by the size of the smaller repertoire. Three approaches were used to assess repertoire richness: RTK rarefaction, the Chao1 estimator, and Recon v2.1 estimates of unobserved clonotypes. Generation probabilities for all TCRbeta clonotypes obtained by the gDNA method from a handful of donors were computed using OLGA. What TCRdb holds here is the immuneACCESS table cut down to in-frame rearrangements. Part of the clones is not present; checked against another copy, under half of the missing clones reflect an unresolved V gene, and the others are unexplained. The V and J calls and clone size are taken from that table; D and trimming were inferred from the DNA. The sample includes around 600,000 clones, with roughly 96% observed a single time. The ten largest clones take up 0.11% of the sample.

V ends up 0 bases short and J 0 bases short, with an unmatched junction base count of 2. The CDR3 holds 15 amino acids from the cysteine to the phenylalanine. The read is trimmed to its CDR3 DNA, 45 bases read in frame from base 1. From a lookup of the germline V gene (reference sequence), CDR1 and CDR2 are PRHDT and FYEKMQ. CD8 naive samples were obtained by positive selection for CCR7 among CD45RO-negative cells, yielding a CD45RA+CCR7+ population from which TemRA cells were excluded. Healthy HIV-negative adults with no recently reported acute infections or vaccinations were included as donors. Every donor was a Caucasian adult residing in Nashville, Tennessee, USA. Blood was collected by leukapheresis, and PBMCs were isolated by Ficoll-Histopaque density gradient centrifugation and then cryopreserved in liquid nitrogen vapor phase. Analytical flow cytometry was used to check the purity and quantity of every magnetically sorted T cell population. From each sorted fraction, genomic DNA was isolated and quantified by UV absorbance on a Nanodrop 2000c.

The TCR sequence derives from a woman aged 30 to 39 in good health. This chain joins TRBV13 to TRBJ2-7, and 7 bases in between align with TRBD2. Sequences were obtained from naive CD8+ T cells sorted from blood. The sample's cell subset or site label, in plain terms: CD45RA+CCR7+. The CDR3 amino acid sequence is: CASSLGSGVSYEQYF. The DNA is as follows: TGTGCCAGCAGCTTAGGCAGCGGGGTCTCCTACGAGCAGTACTTC. Supplemented by the reference TRBV13 and TRBJ2-7 proteins around the CDR3, the complete variable domain is AAGVIQSPRHLIKEKRETATLKCYPIPRHDTVYWYQQGPGQDPQFLISFYEKMQSDKGSIPDRFSAQQFSDYHSELNMSSLELGDSALYFCASSLGSGVSYEQYFGPGTRLTVT.